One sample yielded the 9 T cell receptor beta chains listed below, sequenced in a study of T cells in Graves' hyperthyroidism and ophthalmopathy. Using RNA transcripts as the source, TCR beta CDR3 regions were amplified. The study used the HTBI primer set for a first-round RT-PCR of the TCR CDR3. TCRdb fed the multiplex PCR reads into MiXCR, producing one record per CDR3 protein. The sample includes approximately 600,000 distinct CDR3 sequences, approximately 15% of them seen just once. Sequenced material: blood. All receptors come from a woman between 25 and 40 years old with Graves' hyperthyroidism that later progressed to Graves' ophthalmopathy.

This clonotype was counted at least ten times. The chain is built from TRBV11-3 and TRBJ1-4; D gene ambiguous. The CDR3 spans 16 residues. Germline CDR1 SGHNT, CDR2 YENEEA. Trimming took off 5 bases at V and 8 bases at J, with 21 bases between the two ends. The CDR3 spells CASSKRSEGSSEKLFF. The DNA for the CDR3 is TGTGCCAGCAGCAAACGGAGCGAAGGGTCAAGCGAAAAACTGTTTTTT.

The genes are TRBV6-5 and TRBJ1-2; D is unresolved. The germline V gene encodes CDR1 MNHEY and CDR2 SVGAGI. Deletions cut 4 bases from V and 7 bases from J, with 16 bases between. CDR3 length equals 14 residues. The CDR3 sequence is CASSLSPPGGGYTF. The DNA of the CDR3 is TGTGCCAGCAGTTTATCGCCCCCCGGTGGTGGCTACACCTTC.

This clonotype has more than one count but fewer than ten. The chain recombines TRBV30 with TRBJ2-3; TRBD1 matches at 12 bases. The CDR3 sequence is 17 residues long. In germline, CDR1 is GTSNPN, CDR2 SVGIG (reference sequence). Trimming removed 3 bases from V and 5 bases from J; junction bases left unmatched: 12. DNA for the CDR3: TGTGCCTGGAGCCGGCCGGGACAGGGGGCCAAGGAAGATACGCAGTATTTT. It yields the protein CAWSRPGQGAKEDTQYF. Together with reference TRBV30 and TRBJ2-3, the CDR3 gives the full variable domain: SQTIHQWPATLVQPVGSPLSLECTVEGTSNPNLYWYRQAAGRGLQLLFYSVGIGQISSEVPQNLSASRPQDRQFILSSKKLLLSDSGFYLCAWSRPGQGAKEDTQYFGPGTRLTVL.

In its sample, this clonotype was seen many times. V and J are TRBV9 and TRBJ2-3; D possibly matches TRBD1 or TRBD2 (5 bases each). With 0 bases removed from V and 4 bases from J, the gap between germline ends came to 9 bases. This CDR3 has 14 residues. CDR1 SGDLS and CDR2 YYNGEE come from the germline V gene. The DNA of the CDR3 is TGTGCCAGCAGCGTAGAGAGGGGACCAGATACGCAGTATTTT. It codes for CASSVERGPDTQYF.

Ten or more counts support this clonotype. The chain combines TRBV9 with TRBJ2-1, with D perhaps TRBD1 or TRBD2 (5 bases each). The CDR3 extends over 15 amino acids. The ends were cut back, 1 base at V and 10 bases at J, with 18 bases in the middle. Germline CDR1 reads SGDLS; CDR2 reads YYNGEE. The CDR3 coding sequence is TGTGCCAGCAGCGTATCCGGGACCGCCGGGGAGGAGCAGTTCTTC. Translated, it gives CASSVSGTAGEEQFF.

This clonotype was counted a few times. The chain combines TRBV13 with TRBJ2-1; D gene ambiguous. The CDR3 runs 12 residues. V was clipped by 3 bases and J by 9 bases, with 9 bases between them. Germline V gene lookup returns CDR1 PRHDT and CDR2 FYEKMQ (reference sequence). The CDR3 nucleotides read TGTGCCAGCAGCTTTAGTAGAGGTGAGCAGTTCTTC. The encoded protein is CASSFSRGEQFF. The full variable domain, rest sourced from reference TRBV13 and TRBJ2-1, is AAGVIQSPRHLIKEKRETATLKCYPIPRHDTVYWYQQGPGQDPQFLISFYEKMQSDKGSIPDRFSAQQFSDYHSELNMSSLELGDSALYFCASSFSRGEQFFGPGTRLTVL.

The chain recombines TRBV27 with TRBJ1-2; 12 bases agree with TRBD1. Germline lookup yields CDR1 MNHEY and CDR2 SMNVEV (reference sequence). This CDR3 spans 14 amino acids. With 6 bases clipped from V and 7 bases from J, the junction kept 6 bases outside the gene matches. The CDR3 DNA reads TGTGCCAGCAGATCCGGGACAGGGGGCGCTGGCTACACCTTC. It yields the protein CASRSGTGGAGYTF.

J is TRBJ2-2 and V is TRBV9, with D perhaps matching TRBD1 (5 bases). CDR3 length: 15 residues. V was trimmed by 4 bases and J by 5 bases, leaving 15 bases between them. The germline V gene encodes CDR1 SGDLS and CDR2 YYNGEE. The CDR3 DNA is TGTGCCAGCAGCCGTGGACACCTCGGGACCGGGGAGCTGTTTTTT. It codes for CASSRGHLGTGELFF. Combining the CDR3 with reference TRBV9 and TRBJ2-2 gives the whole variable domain DSGVTQTPKHLITATGQRVTLRCSPRSGDLSVYWYQQSLDQGLQFLIQYYNGEERAKGNILERFSAQQFPDLHSELNLSSLELGDSALYFCASSRGHLGTGELFFGEGSRLTVL.

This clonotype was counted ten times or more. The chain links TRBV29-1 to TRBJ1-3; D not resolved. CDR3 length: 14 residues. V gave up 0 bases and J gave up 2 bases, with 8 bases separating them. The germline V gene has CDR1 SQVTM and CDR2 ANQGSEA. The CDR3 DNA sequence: TGCAGCGTTGAAGACAGGTCCGCTGGAAACACCATATATTTT. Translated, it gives CSVEDRSAGNTIYF. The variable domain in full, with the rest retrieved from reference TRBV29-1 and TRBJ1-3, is SAVISQKPSRDICQRGTSLTIQCQVDSQVTMMFWYRQQPGQSLTLIATANQGSEATYESGFVIDKFPISRPNLTFSTLTVSNMSPEDSSIYLCSVEDRSAGNTIYFGEGSWLTVV.